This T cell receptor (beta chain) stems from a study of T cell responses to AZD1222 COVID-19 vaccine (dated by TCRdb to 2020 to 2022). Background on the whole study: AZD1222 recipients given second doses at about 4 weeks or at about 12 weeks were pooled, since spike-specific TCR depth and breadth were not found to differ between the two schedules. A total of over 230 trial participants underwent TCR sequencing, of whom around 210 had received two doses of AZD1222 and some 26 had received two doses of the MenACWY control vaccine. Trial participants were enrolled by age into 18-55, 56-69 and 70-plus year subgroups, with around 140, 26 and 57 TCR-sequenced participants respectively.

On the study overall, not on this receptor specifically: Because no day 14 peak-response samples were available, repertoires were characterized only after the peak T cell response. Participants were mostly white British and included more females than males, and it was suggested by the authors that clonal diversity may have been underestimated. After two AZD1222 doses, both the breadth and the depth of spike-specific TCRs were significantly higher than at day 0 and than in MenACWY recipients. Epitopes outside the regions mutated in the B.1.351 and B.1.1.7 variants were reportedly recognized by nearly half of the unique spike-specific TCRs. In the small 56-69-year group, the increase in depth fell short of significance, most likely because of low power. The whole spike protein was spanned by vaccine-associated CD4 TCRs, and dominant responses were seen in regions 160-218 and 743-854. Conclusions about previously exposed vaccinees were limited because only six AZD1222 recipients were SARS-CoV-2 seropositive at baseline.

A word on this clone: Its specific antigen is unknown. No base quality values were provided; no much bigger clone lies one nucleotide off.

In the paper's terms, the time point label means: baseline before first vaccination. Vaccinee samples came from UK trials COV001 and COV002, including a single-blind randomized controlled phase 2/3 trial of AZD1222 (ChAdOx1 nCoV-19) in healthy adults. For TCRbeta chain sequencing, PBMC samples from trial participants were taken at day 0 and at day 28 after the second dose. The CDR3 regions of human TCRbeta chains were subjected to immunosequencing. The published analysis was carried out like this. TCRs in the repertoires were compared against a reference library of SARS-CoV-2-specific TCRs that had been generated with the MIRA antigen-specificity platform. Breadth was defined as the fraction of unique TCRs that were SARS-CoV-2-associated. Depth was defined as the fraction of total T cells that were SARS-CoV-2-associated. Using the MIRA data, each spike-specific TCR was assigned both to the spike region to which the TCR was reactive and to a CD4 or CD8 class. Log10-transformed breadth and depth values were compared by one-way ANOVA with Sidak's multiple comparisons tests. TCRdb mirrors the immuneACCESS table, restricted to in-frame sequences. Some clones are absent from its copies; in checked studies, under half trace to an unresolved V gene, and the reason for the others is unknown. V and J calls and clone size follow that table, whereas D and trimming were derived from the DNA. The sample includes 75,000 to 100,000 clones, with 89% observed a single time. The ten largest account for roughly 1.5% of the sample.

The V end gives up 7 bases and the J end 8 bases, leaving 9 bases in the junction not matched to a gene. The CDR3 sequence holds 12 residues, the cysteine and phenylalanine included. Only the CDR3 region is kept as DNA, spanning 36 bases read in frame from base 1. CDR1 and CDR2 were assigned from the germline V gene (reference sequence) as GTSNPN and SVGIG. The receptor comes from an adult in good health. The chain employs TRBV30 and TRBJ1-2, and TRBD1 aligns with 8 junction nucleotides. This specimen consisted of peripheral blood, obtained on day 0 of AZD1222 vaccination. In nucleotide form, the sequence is TGTGCCTCTCGGACAGGGAACAAAGGCTACACCTTC. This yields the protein CASRTGNKGYTF.